The sequence of this T cell receptor beta chain was determined in a study of blood T cells in healthy people across ages. The second PCR ran roughly 6 to 11 cycles with a sample-barcoded 5' primer and J-beta primers. TCRdb processed the 5' RACE reads anew with MiXCR; each CDR3 protein has one entry. The sample yields 550,000 to 750,000 distinct CDR3 sequences, under 25% seen once. Notes on the study in general: Long-lived and aged donors differed, with more naive CD4+ cells and higher diversity in the long-lived.

In germline, CDR1 is MDHEN, CDR2 SYDVKM. Trimming removed 8 bases at V and 0 bases at J, with 14 bases between. The CDR3 extends over 14 amino acids. This clonotype occurred a few times. What it binds is unknown. The sample consisted of blood. The V gene is TRBV28, the J gene TRBJ2-7, with unresolved D. The receptor was derived from a man between 65 and 85 years old in good health. CDR3 DNA sequence: TGTGCCAGCGATAGAGCCCTGAGCTCCTACGAGCAGTACTTC. Amino acids: CASDRALSSYEQYF.